These T cell receptor beta chains were read from a single sample in a study of T-cell memory formation after mild COVID-19. TCRdb recomputed calls from the 5' RACE reads with MiXCR, one row per CDR3 protein. This table holds about 130,000 distinct CDR3 sequences, over 15% found once. The sequenced sample consisted of PBMCs or a T cell subset sorted from them (not recorded which). Receptors originate from a young man who had mild COVID-19 (a few samples of this study predate the infection). Cell type and time point are not known. CDR3s include the opening cysteine and the closing phenylalanine or tryptophan. The order of the fields is V gene, D gene, clone size, J gene, CDR3 protein, CDR3 DNA. The D gene is left open where the match is weak. For some rows the clone size is stated as once, few or many, or as a class when expanded; others skip it.

>TRBV11-2|.|few|TRBJ2-2
CASSLHSNTGELFF
TGTGCCAGCAGCTTACACAGTAACACCGGGGAGCTGTTTTTT
>TRBV9|TRBD1|few|TRBJ2-3
CASRTSDRVTDTQYF
TGTGCCAGCAGAACCTCGGACAGGGTAACAGATACGCAGTATTTT
>TRBV7-2|.|.|TRBJ2-7
CASSSALDSIYEQYF
TGTGCCAGCAGCTCCGCCCTGGACAGCATCTACGAGCAGTACTTC
>TRBV12-3/TRBV12-4|.|few|TRBJ1-5
CASSLTGHSNQPQHF
TGTGCCAGCAGTTTAACCGGGCATAGCAATCAGCCCCAGCATTTT
>TRBV5-1|.|.|TRBJ2-7
CASTGGVNEQYF
TGCGCCAGCACCGGCGGTGTAAACGAGCAGTACTTC
>TRBV5-1|.|few|TRBJ2-5
CASSFSEGQETQYF
TGCGCCAGCAGCTTTAGCGAGGGTCAAGAGACCCAGTACTTC
>TRBV11-2|TRBD1|.|TRBJ2-7
CASRTFRDREHSYEQYF
TGTGCCAGCAGAACGTTCCGGGACAGGGAACACTCCTACGAGCAGTACTTC
>TRBV7-2|.|.|TRBJ1-6
CASSLERQGNSPLHF
TGTGCCAGCAGCTTAGAGCGTCAGGGGAATTCACCCCTCCACTTT
>TRBV12-3/TRBV12-4|TRBD1|.|TRBJ1-6
CASSLAGQNYSPLHF
TGTGCCAGCAGTTTGGCGGGACAGAACTATTCACCCCTCCACTTT
>TRBV10-2|TRBD1|few|TRBJ2-7
CALSGTGLVGEQYF
TGCGCGCTAAGCGGGACAGGGTTGGTAGGCGAGCAGTACTTC
>TRBV12-3/TRBV12-4|TRBD2|few|TRBJ2-1
CASSFPLAGGSPEQFF
TGTGCCAGCAGTTTCCCACTAGCGGGGGGAAGTCCTGAGCAGTTCTTC
>TRBV5-1|TRBD2|.|TRBJ2-2
CASSHQLAGGPRTGELFF
TGCGCCAGCAGCCACCAACTAGCGGGGGGCCCCCGCACCGGGGAGCTGTTTTTT
>TRBV6-5|TRBD1|.|TRBJ2-7
CASTPTYRGYEQYF
TGTGCCAGCACCCCAACGTACAGGGGCTACGAGCAGTACTTC
>TRBV12-3/TRBV12-4|.|many|TRBJ1-2
CASSTQTANYGYTF
TGTGCCAGCAGTACTCAGACAGCGAACTATGGCTACACCTTC
>TRBV5-1|.|few|TRBJ1-5
CASSSGGNQPQHF
TGCGCCAGCAGCTCCGGGGGAAATCAGCCCCAGCATTTT
>TRBV6-1|.|.|TRBJ2-5
CASSIQGRETQYF
TGTGCCAGCAGTATACAGGGACGGGAGACCCAGTACTTC
>TRBV5-1|TRBD1|few|TRBJ2-5
CAGSRLGTAQETQYF
TGCGCCGGATCGCGGCTTGGGACAGCTCAAGAGACCCAGTACTTC
>TRBV5-1|TRBD2|.|TRBJ2-7
CASAQKRLAGGPYEQYF
TGCGCCAGCGCCCAGAAGCGCCTAGCGGGGGGGCCCTACGAGCAGTACTTC
>TRBV7-2|.|.|TRBJ1-1
CASSQKIGNTEAFF
TGTGCCAGCAGCCAGAAAATCGGGAACACTGAAGCTTTCTTT
>TRBV28|TRBD1|.|TRBJ1-1
CASSSDPGTGEAEAFF
TGTGCCAGCAGTTCCGACCCGGGGACAGGGGAGGCTGAAGCTTTCTTT
>TRBV5-1|.|.|TRBJ1-1
CASSLAQSARLNTEAFF
TGCGCCAGCAGCTTGGCCCAGAGTGCCAGGTTGAACACTGAAGCTTTCTTT
>TRBV12-3/TRBV12-4|.|few|TRBJ1-2
CASSLGTDYGYTF
TGTGCCAGCAGTTTAGGGACCGACTATGGCTACACCTTC
>TRBV7-7|TRBD1|few|TRBJ2-5
CASSPGTASRETQYF
TGTGCTAGCAGCCCCGGGACAGCATCTCGAGAGACCCAGTACTTC
>TRBV5-1|.|.|TRBJ1-1
CASSLSGGNTEAFF
TGCGCCAGCAGCTTGTCCGGGGGGAACACTGAAGCTTTCTTT
>TRBV25-1|.|.|TRBJ2-7
CASSMDSYEQYF
TGTGCCAGCAGTATGGATTCCTACGAGCAGTACTTC
>TRBV3-1|TRBD2|.|TRBJ2-1
CASSQLAGTSGGDEQFF
TGTGCCAGCAGCCAATTAGCCGGGACTAGCGGAGGGGATGAGCAGTTCTTC
>TRBV7-2|.|many|TRBJ2-5
CASSSTGGLETQYF
TGTGCCAGCAGCTCCACCGGAGGCTTAGAGACCCAGTACTTC
>TRBV18|.|.|TRBJ1-1
CASSPNPGNEAFF
TGTGCCAGCTCACCAAATCCAGGCAATGAAGCTTTCTTT